This T cell receptor (beta chain) came from a study of blood T cells in healthy people across ages. Notes on the study in general: Researchers report that TCR beta diversity correlated strongly with naive T cell percentage. Older age went with lower TCR beta diversity per million T cells, in a roughly linear way.

Points on this clonotype: Antigen specificity is unknown.

A second PCR of about 6 to 11 cycles used a sample-barcoded 5' primer and a J-beta primer mix. Every molecule of cDNA carried a tag from a template-switch adaptor with 12 random nucleotides. TCRdb itself ran the 5' RACE reads through MiXCR, one entry per CDR3 protein. The sample includes about 1.8 million distinct CDR3 sequences, roughly 49% of them seen just once. Ten milliliters of peripheral blood were drawn from each donor. The clonotype originates from a woman in her thirties or forties in good health. The sequenced sample consisted of blood.

The CDR3 sequence is CASSPRWTGTHPQFF. The CDR3, as DNA: TGTGCCAGCAGCCCCCGATGGACAGGGACCCACCCGCAGTTCTTC. The chain employs TRBV9 and TRBJ2-1, with 8 bases identical to TRBD1. V was clipped by 4 bases and J by 12 bases; unmatched bases: 15. There are 15 residues in the CDR3. The germline V gene has CDR1 SGDLS and CDR2 YYNGEE. Together with reference TRBV9 and TRBJ2-1, the CDR3 gives the full variable domain: DSGVTQTPKHLITATGQRVTLRCSPRSGDLSVYWYQQSLDQGLQFLIQYYNGEERAKGNILERFSAQQFPDLHSELNLSSLELGDSALYFCASSPRWTGTHPQFFGPGTRLTVL.